What follows is one T cell receptor beta chain and its context. This record belongs to a study of T-cell memory formation after mild COVID-19. TCRdb passed the 5' RACE reads through MiXCR, listing each CDR3 protein once. The table includes roughly 450,000 distinct CDR3 sequences, 18% detected once. V was cut by 4 bases and J by 3 bases, with 12 bases left in between. The CDR3 spans 13 residues. Germline CDR1 and CDR2: SQVTM and ANQGSEA. Material: PBMCs or a T cell subset sorted from them (not recorded which). This sequence was found in an adult woman who had mild COVID-19 (a few samples of this study predate the infection). Cell type and time point are not known. The gene calls are TRBV29-1 and TRBJ1-1; no firm D call. The CDR3 protein is CSVVAYSYTEAFF. DNA for the CDR3: TGCAGCGTTGTTGCGTACAGCTACACTGAAGCTTTCTTT.